This T cell receptor beta chain was recorded in a study of beta chain features in type 1 diabetes (dated by TCRdb to about 2018). Some background on the complete study: Mean age, gender distribution, total cell number and subset yield were not different between patients and healthy donors. A total of 107,917,701 sorted cells were examined across all samples, and the number of cells per subset was strongly correlated with RNA yield. The study compared TCRB repertoires of sorted circulating CD4+ T cell subsets between recently diagnosed type 1 diabetes patients and matched healthy donors. Naive and central memory subsets were obtained from all 30 or so donors, but regulatory and stem cell-like memory subsets were isolated from only 8 patients and roughly 8 healthy donors. General conclusions and limits of the study: In all four CD4+ subsets, TCRB CDR3 length was moderately but significantly shorter in type 1 diabetes patients. Because the HLA sub-analyses included only small numbers of individuals, any influence of HLA type on TCRB rearrangement was left unresolved. Because cDNA was sequenced instead of genomic DNA, highly expressing activated cells could be over-represented, though the groups showed no difference in activation or CD3 levels. Patients with type 1 diabetes made fewer insertions and deleted more nucleotides at VDJ recombination sites, implying thymic rearrangement abnormalities. PCR might favor shorter templates, but patient and control samples were amplified and corrected together, so any skew would affect both groups equally. Naive, central memory and regulatory TCRB repertoires appeared to be more alike among patients than among healthy donors.

A single peripheral blood draw of about 116 mL on average was collected from each donor into heparinised tubes. A BD FACSAria II was used to sort naive, central memory, regulatory and stem cell-like memory CD4+ T cells with a panel that included CD45RO, CCR7, CD25, CD127, CD95 and CD27. A purity above 98% was achieved for all sorted populations. Right away, PBMCs were isolated by Lymphoprep density gradient centrifugation and were stained directly, with no culture step. So that batch effects would be minimized, each experiment stained and sorted samples in pairs, pairing one healthy donor with one patient. Ends trimmed: V by 0 bases, J by 4 bases; bases unmatched to a gene: 7. The CDR3, cysteine through phenylalanine, is 16 amino acids long. Only the CDR3 portion is preserved as DNA: 48 bases, with reading frame beginning at the first base. Reading the germline V gene (reference sequence) gives CDR1 SEHNR and CDR2 FQNEAQ.

This clone was picked up a small number of times. The antigen this receptor binds is unknown. The sample holds no much larger clone one base away, and base qualities are not on file. The entire amount of isolated RNA was reverse transcribed using the High Capacity cDNA Reverse Transcription Kit, so the sequenced TCRB transcripts were expressed ones. Deep immunoSEQ sequencing was applied to naive, central memory and regulatory T cell samples, giving an average of about 3.6 million total reads per sample. After sorted cells were lysed in RLT buffer, RNA was extracted with DNase-treated RNeasy Micro or Mini kits, with the choice depending on cell number. To prevent cross-contamination, every cell subset was processed on its own, while patient and healthy donor samples were processed together. TCRB sequences were amplified from cDNA with the immunoSEQ multiplex PCR, producing 87-bp fragments spanning the CDR3 region. The amplicons were sequenced using the Illumina HiSeq platform. In the source study's methods: PCR bias was corrected computationally using synthetic template baselines, and reads within Hamming distance 2 were collapsed, with unmergeable singletons discarded. Reads were aligned against IMGT to assign V, D and J genes, CDR3 length and insertions or deletions at six rearrangement sites. Clonotype counts were normalized to sorted cell number within each subset before computing true diversity and Gini coefficients with the tcR R package. The overlap coefficient, calculated on TCRB nucleotide sequences, was used to quantify repertoire sharing. Out-of-frame TCRB sequences from naive cells were analyzed as a proxy for the pre-selection repertoire. Not all clones reach the TCRdb copy of this immuneACCESS table, which keeps in-frame sequences only. Checked studies attribute under half of the gap to unresolved V genes and leave the rest unexplained. For V, J and clone size, that table is used; D and trimming come from the DNA. This sample comprises about 350,000 clones, about 18% of them detected only once. Approximately 0.041% of the sample is held by the ten biggest clonotypes.

The chain is assembled from TRBV7-9 and TRBJ2-7; 9 bases in the junction line up with TRBD1. Sample: naive CD4+ T cells from blood. Reading the label with the study, this specimen's cell subset or site is: true naive CD4+ T cells. The source is a woman aged 18-29 years in good health. DNA sequence: TGTGCCAGCAGCTTAGCTCCCGGGACAGGGATATACGAGCAGTACTTC. This translates into CASSLAPGTGIYEQYF.